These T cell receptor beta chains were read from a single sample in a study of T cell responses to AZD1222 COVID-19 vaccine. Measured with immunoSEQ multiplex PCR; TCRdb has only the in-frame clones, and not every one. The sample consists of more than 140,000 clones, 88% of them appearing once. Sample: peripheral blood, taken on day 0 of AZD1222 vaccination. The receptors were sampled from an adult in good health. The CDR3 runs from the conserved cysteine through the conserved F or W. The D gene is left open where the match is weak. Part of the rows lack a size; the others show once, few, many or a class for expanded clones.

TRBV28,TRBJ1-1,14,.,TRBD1,TGTGCCAGCAGTCCACGGGGACAGGGGGCTGTGGCTTTCTTT,CASSPRGQGAVAFF
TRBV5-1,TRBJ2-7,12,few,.,TGCGCCAGCAGCTTGGGCGGCTACGAGCAGTACTTC,CASSLGGYEQYF
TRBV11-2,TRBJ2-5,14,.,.,TGTGCCAGCAGCTACCCAACAGGGTCGGGGACCCAGTACTTC,CASSYPTGSGTQYF
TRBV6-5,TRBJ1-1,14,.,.,TGTGCCAGCACAAGACAGGCGGCGAACACTGAAGCTTTCTTT,CASTRQAANTEAFF
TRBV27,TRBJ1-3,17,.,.,TGTGCCAGCAGTTCTTCACAAGGTCCCATCTCTGGAAACACCATATATTTT,CASSSSQGPISGNTIYF
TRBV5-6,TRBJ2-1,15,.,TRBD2,TGTGCCAGCAGCTCAGAACCGGGACTAGCAATTGAGCAGTTCTTC,CASSSEPGLAIEQFF
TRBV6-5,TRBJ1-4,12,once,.,TGTGCCAGCAGGGCAGGGCCCGAAAAACTGTTTTTT,CASRAGPEKLFF
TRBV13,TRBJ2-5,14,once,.,TGTGCCAGCAGCTCCATGGACGTAAAAGAGACCCAGTACTTC,CASSSMDVKETQYF
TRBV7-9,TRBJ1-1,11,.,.,TGTGCCAGCAGCTTCCAAGATGAAGCTTTCTTT,CASSFQDEAFF
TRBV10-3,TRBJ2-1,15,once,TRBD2,TGTGCCATCAGAACTAGCGGGAGCTCCTACAATGAGCAGTTCTTC,CAIRTSGSSYNEQFF